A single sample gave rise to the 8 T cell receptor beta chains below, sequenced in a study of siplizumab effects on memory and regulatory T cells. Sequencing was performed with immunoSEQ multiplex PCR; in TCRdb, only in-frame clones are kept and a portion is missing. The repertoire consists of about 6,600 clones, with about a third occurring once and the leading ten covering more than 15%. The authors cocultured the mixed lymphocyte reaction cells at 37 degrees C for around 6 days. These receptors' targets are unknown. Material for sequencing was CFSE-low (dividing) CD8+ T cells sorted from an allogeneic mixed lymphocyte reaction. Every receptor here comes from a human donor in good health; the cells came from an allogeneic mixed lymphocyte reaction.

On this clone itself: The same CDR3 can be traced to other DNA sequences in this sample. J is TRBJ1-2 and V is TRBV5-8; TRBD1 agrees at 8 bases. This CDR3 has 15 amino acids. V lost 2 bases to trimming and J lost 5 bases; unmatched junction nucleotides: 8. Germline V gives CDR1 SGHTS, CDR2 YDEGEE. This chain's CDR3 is CASSFPGGAWYGYTF. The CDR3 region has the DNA TGTGCCAGCAGCTTCCCAGGGGGCGCTTGGTATGGCTACACCTTC. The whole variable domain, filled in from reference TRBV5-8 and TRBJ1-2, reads EAGVTQSPTHLIKTRGQQATLRCSPISGHTSVYWYQQALGLGLQFLLWYDEGEERNRGNFPPRFSGRQFPNYSSELNVNALELEDSALYLCASSFPGGAWYGYTFGSGTRLTVV.

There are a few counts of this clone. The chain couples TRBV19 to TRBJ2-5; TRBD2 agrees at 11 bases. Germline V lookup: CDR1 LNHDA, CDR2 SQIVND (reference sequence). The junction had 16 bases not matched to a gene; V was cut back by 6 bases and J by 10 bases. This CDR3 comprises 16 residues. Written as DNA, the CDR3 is TGTGCCAGTAGGAGCGGGACTAGCGGACTATCTTGGGACCAGTACTTC. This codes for CASRSGTSGLSWDQYF.

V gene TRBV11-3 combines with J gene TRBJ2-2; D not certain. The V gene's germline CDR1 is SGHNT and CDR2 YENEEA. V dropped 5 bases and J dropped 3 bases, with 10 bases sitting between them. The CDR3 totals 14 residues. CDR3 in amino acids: CASSRSGYTGELFF. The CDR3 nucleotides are TGTGCCAGCAGCCGATCGGGTTACACCGGGGAGCTGTTTTTT.

The CDR3 reads CASSYGRGGLYTEAFF. CDR3 sequence (DNA): TGTGCCAGCAGTTACGGCCGTGGGGGCTTGTATACTGAAGCTTTCTTT. The chain couples TRBV6-5 to TRBJ1-1, with D possibly matching TRBD1 (6 bases). The CDR3 length is 16 residues. Trimming shortened V by 2 bases and J by 5 bases, and 18 bases separated the two germline ends. Per germline, CDR1 MNHEY and CDR2 SVGAGI.

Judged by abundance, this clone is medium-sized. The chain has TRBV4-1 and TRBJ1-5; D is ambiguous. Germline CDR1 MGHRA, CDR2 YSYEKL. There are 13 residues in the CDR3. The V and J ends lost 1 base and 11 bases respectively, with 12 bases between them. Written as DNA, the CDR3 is TGCGCCAGCAGCCAAGCGACCCTTAAGTCCCAGCATTTT. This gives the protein CASSQATLKSQHF.

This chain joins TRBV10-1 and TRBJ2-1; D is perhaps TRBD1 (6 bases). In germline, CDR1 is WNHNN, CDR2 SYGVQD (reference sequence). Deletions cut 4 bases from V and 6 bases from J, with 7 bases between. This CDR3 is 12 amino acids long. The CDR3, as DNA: TGCGCCAGCAGTGCGGACAGCAATGAGCAGTTCTTC. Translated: CASSADSNEQFF.

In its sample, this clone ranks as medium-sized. The CDR3 here is CASSLAPTGVPYGYTF. CDR3 DNA sequence: TGTGCCAGCAGCTTAGCGCCAACAGGGGTACCCTATGGCTACACCTTC. J is TRBJ1-2 and V is TRBV7-6; 7 nucleotides line up with TRBD1. The CDR3 runs 16 residues. Trimming took 0 bases from V and 4 from J; bases not matched to a gene: 8. In germline, CDR1 is SGHVS, CDR2 FNYEAQ.

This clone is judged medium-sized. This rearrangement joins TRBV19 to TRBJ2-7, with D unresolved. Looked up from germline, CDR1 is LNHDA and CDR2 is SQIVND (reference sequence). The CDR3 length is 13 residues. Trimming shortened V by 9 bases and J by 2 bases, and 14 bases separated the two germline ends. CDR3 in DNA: TGTGCCAGCGCGGCCAGGATCACCTACGAGCAGTACTTC. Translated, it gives CASAARITYEQYF.